A selection of T cell receptor beta chains follows, all from one sample in a study of shared clonotypes between healthy human individuals. Measured with immunoSEQ multiplex PCR; TCRdb has only the in-frame clones, and not every one. The data contain about 2.3 million clones, more than 80% of them singletons. The sample comprised naive CD4+ T cells from PBMCs. These receptors were collected from a man between 18 and 35 years old in good health. Some clones in this sample may be carry-over from other donors' samples. The CDR3 runs from the conserved cysteine through the conserved F or W. D genes are given only for firm matches. Rows may omit the clone size; those that give it use once, few, many or a size class.

clone size,V gene,J gene,D gene,CDR3 protein,CDR3 DNA
.,TRBV2,TRBJ2-6,.,CASMRSGANVLTF,TGTGCCAGCATGCGGTCCGGGGCCAACGTCCTGACTTTC
.,TRBV28,TRBJ1-5,TRBD1,CASSLRQGLIPQHF,TGTGCCAGCAGTTTAAGACAGGGATTGATCCCCCAGCATTTT
.,TRBV4-2,TRBJ1-3,.,CASSQHRGMNLGNTIYF,TGTGCCAGCAGCCAGCACCGGGGTATGAACCTTGGAAACACCATATATTTT
.,TRBV18,TRBJ2-2,.,CASSLSGELFF,TGTGCCAGCTCCCTGTCCGGGGAGCTGTTTTTT
.,TRBV25-1,TRBJ2-3,.,CASSEPWEDTQYF,TGTGCCAGCAGTGAACCCTGGGAGGATACGCAGTATTTT
.,TRBV2,TRBJ2-5,.,CASGRARAQETQYF,TGTGCCAGCGGCCGGGCCCGAGCACAAGAGACCCAGTACTTC
.,TRBV6-5,TRBJ1-2,.,CASSSNRIGNYGYTF,TGTGCCAGCAGTTCAAACAGGATTGGGAACTATGGCTACACCTTC
.,TRBV10-3,TRBJ2-7,TRBD1,CAISPGTGVSEQYF,TGTGCCATCAGTCCCGGGACAGGGGTTAGCGAGCAGTACTTC
.,TRBV5-8,TRBJ1-2,.,CASSLAGHLGGYTF,TGTGCCAGCAGCTTGGCCGGGCACCTAGGGGGCTACACCTTC
.,TRBV28,TRBJ1-5,.,CASSSPGRNQPQHF,TGTGCCAGCAGTTCCCCGGGTCGCAATCAGCCCCAGCATTTT
once,TRBV5-4,TRBJ1-2,.,CASSLGDGTFNYGYTF,TGTGCCAGCAGCCTTGGGGATGGGACATTTAACTATGGCTACACCTTC
.,TRBV6-1,TRBJ2-3,TRBD2,CASSEGGTSGTFTDTQYF,TGTGCCAGCAGTGAGGGAGGGACTAGCGGGACATTCACAGATACGCAGTATTTT
.,TRBV28,TRBJ2-7,TRBD1,CASSSRWAGGGEQYF,TGTGCCAGCAGTTCCCGGTGGGCAGGGGGTGGCGAGCAGTACTTC
.,TRBV30,TRBJ2-2,TRBD2,CAWSRLAGVPNTGELFF,TGTGCCTGGAGCAGACTAGCGGGAGTCCCGAACACCGGGGAGCTGTTTTTT
once,TRBV18,TRBJ2-3,TRBD2,CASSPRAGESDTQYF,TGTGCCAGCTCACCACGAGCGGGAGAGTCAGATACGCAGTATTTT
.,TRBV6-6,TRBJ2-5,.,CASSRFGRYQETQYF,TGTGCCAGCAGCCGATTCGGACGTTACCAAGAGACCCAGTACTTC
.,TRBV11-3,TRBJ2-3,.,CASSLKYPGTDTQYF,TGTGCCAGCAGCTTAAAATACCCCGGCACAGATACGCAGTATTTT
.,TRBV7-2,TRBJ2-7,.,CASSVGGPRQNAEQYF,TGTGCCAGCAGCGTAGGCGGGCCCCGCCAAAACGCAGAGCAGTACTTC
.,TRBV28,TRBJ2-7,TRBD1,CASSSPGQGGHEQYF,TGTGCCAGCAGTTCACCGGGACAGGGGGGCCACGAGCAGTACTTC
.,TRBV28,TRBJ2-1,.,CASIRDSAYNEQFF,TGTGCAAGCATCCGGGACTCGGCTTACAATGAGCAGTTCTTC
.,TRBV18,TRBJ2-5,.,CASSPPRGSESTQYF,TGTGCCAGCTCACCACCCCGTGGCTCGGAGAGTACCCAGTACTTC
.,TRBV27,TRBJ1-4,.,CASSRGGVNEKLFF,TGTGCCAGCAGCCGAGGAGGGGTTAATGAAAAACTGTTTTTT
.,TRBV19,TRBJ1-5,.,CASKVGHRSNQPQHF,TGTGCCAGTAAGGTCGGGCATCGGAGCAATCAGCCCCAGCATTTT
.,TRBV7-6,TRBJ1-4,.,CASSLVGGRDEKLFF,TGTGCCAGCAGCTTAGTAGGTGGCAGGGATGAAAAACTGTTTTTT
once,TRBV10-1,TRBJ2-3,TRBD2,CATRDRGLAGVGWTDTQYF,TGCGCCACCAGGGACAGGGGACTAGCGGGAGTAGGGTGGACAGATACGCAGTATTTT
.,TRBV5-6,TRBJ2-5,.,CASSLGQLLQETQYF,TGTGCCAGCAGCTTGGGCCAGTTACTTCAAGAGACCCAGTACTTC
.,TRBV28,TRBJ2-7,TRBD2,CASSSPTPGGYEQYF,TGTGCCAGCAGTTCCCCCACCCCGGGGGGTTACGAGCAGTACTTC
.,TRBV6-1,TRBJ2-4,TRBD1,CASSERTGAVRNIQYF,TGTGCCAGCAGTGAACGAACAGGGGCTGTCAGAAACATTCAGTACTTC
.,TRBV6-5,TRBJ1-2,.,CASRRQPTANYGYTF,TGTGCCAGCAGACGTCAGCCGACAGCTAACTATGGCTACACCTTC
.,TRBV7-8,TRBJ1-2,.,CASSLAGSDYGYTF,TGTGCCAGCAGCTTAGCTGGGTCAGACTATGGCTACACCTTC
once,TRBV6-1,TRBJ1-5,.,CASSVMEGNQPQHF,TGTGCCAGCAGTGTTATGGAGGGGAATCAGCCCCAGCATTTT